The source of this T cell receptor beta chain is a study of blood T cell repertoires in COVID-19. Study in general: Italy, Spain and the United States were the sources of the convalescent and acute COVID-19 samples. PBMCs, B-cell-depleted T cells, or T cells provided the cDNA or gDNA that made up the material.

Participants, 18 to 89 years old, spanned about 26 US areas. Source study methods: Counts of nucleated cells, estimated from reference gene primer amplification, were obtained. Profiled with immunoSEQ multiplex PCR; TCRdb holds only in-frame clones, not every one. V, J and clone size are taken as reported in that table, and D and trimming were inferred from the DNA itself. The data contain 300,000 to 400,000 clones, around 86% of them singletons. CDR3 length equals 15 residues. Trimming cost V 5 bases and J 8 bases, with 16 bases left between them. Germline CDR1 reads LNHDA; CDR2 reads SQIVND (reference sequence).

This chain uses TRBV19 with TRBJ1-6; D uncertain. This clonotype was obtained from a woman between 35 and 50 years old with acute COVID-19. The sequencing input was PBMCs or T cells enriched from blood (not recorded which). The CDR3, as DNA: TGTGCCAGTAGTGAGCGGGGTGTCGGCGATTCACCCCTCCACTTT. It is translated as CASSERGVGDSPLHF.